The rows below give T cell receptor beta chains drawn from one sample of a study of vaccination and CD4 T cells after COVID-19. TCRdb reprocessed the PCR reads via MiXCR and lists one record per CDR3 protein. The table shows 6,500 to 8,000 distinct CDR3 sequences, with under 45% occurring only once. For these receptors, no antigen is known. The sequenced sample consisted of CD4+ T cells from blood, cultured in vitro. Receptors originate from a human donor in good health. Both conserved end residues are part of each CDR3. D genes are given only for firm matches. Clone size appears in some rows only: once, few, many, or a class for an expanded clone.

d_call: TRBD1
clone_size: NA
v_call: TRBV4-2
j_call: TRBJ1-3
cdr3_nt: TGTGCCAGCAGCCAAGATGAGGAGGCAGGGGGAGGCTCTGGAAACACCATATATTTT
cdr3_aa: CASSQDEEAGGGSGNTIYF

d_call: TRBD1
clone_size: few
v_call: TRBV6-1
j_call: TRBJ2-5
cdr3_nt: TGTGCCAGCAGCCTCTGGGACAGACAAGAGACCCAGTACTTC
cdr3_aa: CASSLWDRQETQYF

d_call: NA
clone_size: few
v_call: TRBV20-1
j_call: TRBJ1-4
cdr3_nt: TGCAGTGCTAGGGCGGCAACTAATGAAAAACTGTTTTTT
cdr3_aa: CSARAATNEKLFF

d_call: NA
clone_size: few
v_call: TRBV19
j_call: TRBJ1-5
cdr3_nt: TGTGCCAGTAGTATACAAGGAGGGGGAGATCAGCCCCAGCATTTT
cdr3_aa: CASSIQGGGDQPQHF

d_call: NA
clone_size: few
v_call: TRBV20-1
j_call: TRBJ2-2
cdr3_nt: TGCAGTGCAACCCGACCCGGAACGAACACCGGGGAGCTGTTTTTT
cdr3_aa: CSATRPGTNTGELFF

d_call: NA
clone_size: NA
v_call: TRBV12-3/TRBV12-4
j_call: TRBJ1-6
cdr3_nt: TGTGCCAGCAGTTTTCAGGGTGTCTCCTATAATTCACCCCTCCACTTT
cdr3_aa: CASSFQGVSYNSPLHF

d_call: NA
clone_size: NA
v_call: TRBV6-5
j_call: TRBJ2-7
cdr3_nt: TGTGCCAGCAGTTACTCGAGGGGGTCCTCCTACGAGCAGTACTTC
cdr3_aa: CASSYSRGSSYEQYF

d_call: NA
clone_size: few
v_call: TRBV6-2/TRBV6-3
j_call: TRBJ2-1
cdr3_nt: TGTGCCAGCAGTTACTCCTACAGGGTTCGGGGCAATGAGCAGTTCTTC
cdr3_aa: CASSYSYRVRGNEQFF

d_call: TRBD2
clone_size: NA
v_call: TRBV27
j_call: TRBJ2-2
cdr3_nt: TGTGCCAGCAGTATACTAGCGGGAGATTTCGGGGAGCTGTTTTTT
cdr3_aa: CASSILAGDFGELFF

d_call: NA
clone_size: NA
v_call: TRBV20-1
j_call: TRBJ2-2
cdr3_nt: TGCAGTGCTCGCCCCGCCACCGGGGAGCTGTTTTTT
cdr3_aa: CSARPATGELFF

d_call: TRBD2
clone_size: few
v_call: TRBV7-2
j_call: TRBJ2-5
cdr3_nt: TGTGCCAGCAGCTATTCCAGCGGGAACCAAGAGACCCAGTACTTC
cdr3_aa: CASSYSSGNQETQYF

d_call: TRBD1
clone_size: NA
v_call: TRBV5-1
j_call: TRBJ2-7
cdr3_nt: TGCGCCAGCAGCCCAGGAGGACAGGGCCCAATCTCCTACGAGCAGTACTTC
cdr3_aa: CASSPGGQGPISYEQYF

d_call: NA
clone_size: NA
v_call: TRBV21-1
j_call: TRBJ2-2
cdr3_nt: TGTGCCAGCAATATATGGGGACTAGCGGGAGGCTGGCGCACCGGGGAGCTGTTTTTT
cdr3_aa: CASNIWGLAGGWRTGELFF

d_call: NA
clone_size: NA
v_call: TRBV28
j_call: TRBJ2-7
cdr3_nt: TGTGCCAGCAGTTTCGCAGGGACCACCTACGAGCAGTACTTC
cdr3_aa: CASSFAGTTYEQYF

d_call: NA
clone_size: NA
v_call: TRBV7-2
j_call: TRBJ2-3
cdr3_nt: TGTGCCAGCAGCGAACTGGGGCAGGTAGTATTAGATACGCAGTATTTT
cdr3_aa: CASSELGQVVLDTQYF

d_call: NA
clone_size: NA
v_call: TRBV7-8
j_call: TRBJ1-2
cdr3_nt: TGTGCCAGCAGCCACAGACTTAACTATGGCTACACCTTC
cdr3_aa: CASSHRLNYGYTF

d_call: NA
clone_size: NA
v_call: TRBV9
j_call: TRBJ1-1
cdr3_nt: TGTGCCAGCAGCGTAGGAGCAGCACAAGGGACTGAAGCTTTCTTT
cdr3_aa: CASSVGAAQGTEAFF

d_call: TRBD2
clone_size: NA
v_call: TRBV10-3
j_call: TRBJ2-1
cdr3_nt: TGTGCCATCAGTGAGTCGTTAGGGCTAGCGGGAAGAAAGGGGAATGAGCAGTTCTTC
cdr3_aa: CAISESLGLAGRKGNEQFF

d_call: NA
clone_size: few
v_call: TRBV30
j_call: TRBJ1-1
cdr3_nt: TGTGCCTGGGGTCAGGGAGGAACTGAAGCTTTCTTT
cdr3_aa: CAWGQGGTEAFF

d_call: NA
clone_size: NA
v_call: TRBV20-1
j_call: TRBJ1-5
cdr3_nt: TGCAGTGCTAGAGAACTCCTTAGCAATCAGCCCCAGCATTTT
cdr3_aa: CSARELLSNQPQHF

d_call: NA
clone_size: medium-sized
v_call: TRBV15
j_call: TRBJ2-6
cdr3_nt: TGTGCCACCAGCAGGGGACACCTCTCTGGGGCCAACGTCCTGACTTTC
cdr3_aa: CATSRGHLSGANVLTF

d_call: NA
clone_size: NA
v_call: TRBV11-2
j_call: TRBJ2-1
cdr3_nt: TGTGCCAGCAGGAAGGAGTACAATGAGCAGTTCTTC
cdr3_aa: CASRKEYNEQFF

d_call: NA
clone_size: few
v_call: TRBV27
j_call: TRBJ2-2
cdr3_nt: TGTGCCAGCAGTTTATCCGGCCCTCCTGGGGACACCGGGGAGCTGTTTTTT
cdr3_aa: CASSLSGPPGDTGELFF

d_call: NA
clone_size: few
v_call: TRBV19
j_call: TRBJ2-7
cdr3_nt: TGTGCCAGTAGTATGAGGGGGAGCTCCTACGAGCAGTACTTC
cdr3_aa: CASSMRGSSYEQYF

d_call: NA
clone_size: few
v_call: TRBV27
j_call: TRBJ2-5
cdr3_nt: TGTGCCAGCAGGAGGGCCGGGGAGACCCAGTACTTC
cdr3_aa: CASRRAGETQYF

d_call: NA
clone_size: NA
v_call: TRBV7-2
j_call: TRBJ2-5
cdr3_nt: TGTGCCAGCAGCTCCGAAAGGGAGACCCAGTACTTC
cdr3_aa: CASSSERETQYF

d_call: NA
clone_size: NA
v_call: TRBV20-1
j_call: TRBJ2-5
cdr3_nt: TGCAGTGCTAGCGTTACGGCATTAGGTGAAGGGGCCCAGTACTTC
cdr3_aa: CSASVTALGEGAQYF

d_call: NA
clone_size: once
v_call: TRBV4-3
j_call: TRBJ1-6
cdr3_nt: TGCGCCAGCAGCCAAGGGGATGGCCGTGATTCACCCCTCCACTTT
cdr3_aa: CASSQGDGRDSPLHF